The clone carrying this TCR beta chain occurred a few times. Its antigen is unknown. The sample belongs to a study of identical twins. Regarding the study as a whole: The study found that models underestimated out-of-frame TCR alpha sharing in monozygotic twins. Zero-insertion analyses were open to partial confounding by invariant MAIT and iNKT cells.

TCRdb passed the 5' RACE reads through MiXCR, listing each CDR3 protein once. Of 500,000 to 650,000 distinct CDR3 sequences listed, 20% to 25% were seen once; the top ten hold 0.48%. Germline loops: CDR1 SGHVS, CDR2 FQNEAQ. The germline V and J ends were trimmed by 3 bases and 6 bases, with 8 bases remaining between them. The CDR3 runs to 13 residues. These same data were also listed under a study on yellow fever vaccine responses in identical twins.

Sequencing was carried out using CD4+ T cells sorted from blood. The V and J genes are TRBV7-8 and TRBJ2-2; D is unresolved. The receptor was isolated from a woman between 18 and 29 years old in good health. The DNA for the CDR3 is TGTGCCAGCAGCTTCTATGAAGCCGGGGAGCTGTTTTTT. It encodes CASSFYEAGELFF.